The 15 T cell receptor beta chains given below trace back to one sample, sequenced in a study of blood T cell repertoires in COVID-19. The assay was immunoSEQ multiplex PCR, and TCRdb's table has in-frame clones only and misses some. The sample carries approximately 220,000 clones, more than 75% recorded once. The sample comprised peripheral blood. Receptor source: a man aged 50 to 60 who had recovered from COVID-19.

This chain uses TRBV21-1 with TRBJ2-5; no check of the table's D call, TRBD1, against the DNA was made. TRBV21-1 is deemed a pseudogene. The CDR3 has 15 residues. CDR3 DNA sequence: TGTGCCAGCAGCCTCTGGGACAGGGGAGGGGAGACCCAGTACTTC. As protein: CASSLWDRGGETQYF.

V gene TRBV19 combines with J gene TRBJ2-3; 8 nucleotides match TRBD2. Germline values: CDR1 LNHDA, CDR2 SQIVND (reference sequence). The CDR3 totals 15 residues. The trim removed 4 bases at V and 2 bases at J, leaving 5 bases unmatched. The CDR3 spells CASSTSGRHTDTQYF. CDR3 nucleotide sequence: TGTGCCAGTAGTACCAGCGGGAGACACACAGATACGCAGTATTTT.

The V and J genes are TRBV7-6 and TRBJ2-1; tentatively, D is TRBD2 (6 bases). This CDR3 has 15 residues. Germline V lookup: CDR1 SGHVS, CDR2 FNYEAQ. Trimming shortened V by 5 bases and J by 4 bases, and 15 bases separated the two germline ends. CDR3 sequence: CASSLTGREYNEQFF. CDR3 nucleotide sequence: TGTGCCAGCAGCCTAACCGGGAGAGAATACAATGAGCAGTTCTTC.

The chain recombines TRBV28 with TRBJ2-3; 8 bases are a match to TRBD2. The V segment lost 3 bases and the J segment 0 bases; nucleotides outside the gene matches: 5. Germline assignment: CDR1 MDHEN and CDR2 SYDVKM. CDR3 size: 16 residues. In DNA, the CDR3 is TGTGCCAGCAGTTTCCCGGGAGGGCCTAGCACAGATACGCAGTATTTT. The encoded protein is CASSFPGGPSTDTQYF.

The chain couples TRBV10-2 to TRBJ2-7, with 8 bases lining up with TRBD1. The CDR3 totals 16 residues. Per germline, CDR1 WSHSY and CDR2 SAAADI. The junction had 7 bases not matched to a gene; V was cut back by 0 bases and J by 3 bases. CDR3 coding DNA: TGCGCCAGCAGTGAGTCTACAGGGGGTTACTTCTACGAGCAGTACTTC. This gives the protein CASSESTGGYFYEQYF.

The rearrangement uses TRBV27 and TRBJ2-5; possible D gene TRBD1, 7 bases. The germline V gene has CDR1 MNHEY and CDR2 SMNVEV (reference sequence). V lost 4 bases and J lost 4, with 16 bases in between. This CDR3 has 15 amino acids. CDR3 bases: TGTGCCAGCAGTTCGCACAGGGGAGGAGGAGAGACCCAGTACTTC. This sequence encodes CASSSHRGGGETQYF.

This CDR3 reads CASRTSGSYLGELFF. The CDR3 region has the DNA TGTGCCAGTCGCACTAGCGGGAGTTATCTCGGGGAGCTGTTTTTT. The chain carries TRBV19 and TRBJ2-2; 11 bases align to TRBD2. The germline CDR1 and CDR2 sequences are LNHDA and SQIVND (reference sequence). The V and J ends lost 8 bases and 7 bases, in that order; junction bases with no gene match: 9. The CDR3 has 15 residues.

The rearrangement uses TRBV7-9 and TRBJ2-3; 9 bases map to TRBD2. Germline trimming cut 7 bases from V and 5 bases from J; bases unmatched to any gene: 10. This CDR3 comprises 15 residues. Looked up from germline, CDR1 is SEHNR and CDR2 is FQNEAQ (reference sequence). This CDR3 reads CASTLSSGSIDTQYF. The DNA of the CDR3 is TGTGCCAGCACCCTGAGTAGCGGGAGTATAGATACGCAGTATTTT.

J is TRBJ2-6 and V is TRBV27; D not resolved. CDR3 size: 15 residues. V gave up 5 bases and J gave up 2 bases, with 10 bases separating them. CDR1 MNHEY and CDR2 SMNVEV come from the germline V gene (reference sequence). The CDR3 DNA is TGTGCCAGCAGTGCCCGCCTACCTGGGGCCAACGTCCTGACTTTC. Amino acid sequence: CASSARLPGANVLTF.

The genes are TRBV30 and TRBJ1-2, with 9 nucleotides matching TRBD1. The CDR3 has 15 amino acids. V lost 3 bases, J lost 5 bases, and 10 bases stayed unmatched. Germline V gene lookup returns CDR1 GTSNPN and CDR2 SVGIG (reference sequence). CDR3 sequence reads: CAWRVQGARGYGYTF. CDR3 DNA: TGTGCCTGGAGAGTACAGGGGGCCCGGGGATATGGCTACACCTTC.

The rearrangement links TRBV5-1 to TRBJ1-1; D perhaps matches TRBD1 (6 bases). V was trimmed by 3 bases and J by 2 bases, leaving 11 bases between them. The V gene's germline CDR1 is SGHRS and CDR2 YFSETQ. The CDR3 extends over 14 amino acids. Here the CDR3 reads CASSYGTFNTEAFF. The CDR3 DNA is TGCGCCAGCAGCTACGGGACATTTAACACTGAAGCTTTCTTT.

The rearrangement uses TRBV5-4 and TRBJ2-7, with 9 bases lining up with TRBD2. Germline-derived CDR1 and CDR2 are SGHNT and YYREEE (reference sequence). The V gene end was trimmed by 1 base and the J gene end by 3 bases; junction bases not matched to a gene: 11. CDR3 length: 17 residues. The CDR3 DNA is TGTGCCAGCAGCTTGACAGTCCTAGCGGGAAACGTCTACGAGCAGTACTTC. It specifies CASSLTVLAGNVYEQYF.

The rearrangement uses TRBV19 and TRBJ2-6, with TRBD1 as a possible D gene (5 bases). Germline CDR1 and CDR2: LNHDA and SQIVND (reference sequence). The V and J ends lost 4 bases and 4 bases respectively, with 8 bases between them. This CDR3 has 14 residues. The CDR3 sequence is CASSTGYGANVLTF. As DNA, the CDR3 is TGTGCCAGTAGTACAGGGTACGGGGCCAACGTCCTGACTTTC. The full variable domain, its missing parts supplied by reference TRBV19 and TRBJ2-6, is DGGITQSPKYLFRKEGQNVTLSCEQNLNHDAMYWYRQDPGQGLRLIYYSQIVNDFQKGDIAEGYSVSREKKESFPLTVTSAQKNPTAFYLCASSTGYGANVLTFGAGSRLTVL.

V gene TRBV5-1 combines with J gene TRBJ2-2; 8 positions match TRBD2. The CDR3 has 16 amino acids. Germline CDR1 SGHRS, CDR2 YFSETQ. With 4 bases clipped from V and 4 bases from J, the junction kept 9 bases outside the gene matches. CDR3 bases: TGCGCCAGCAGCCCCCACATAGCGGGATCCACCGGGGAGCTGTTTTTT. Its translation: CASSPHIAGSTGELFF.

This CDR3 is CASIGGPIYNEQFF. The DNA of the CDR3 is TGTGCCAGCATTGGAGGGCCGATCTACAATGAGCAGTTCTTC. The rearrangement uses TRBV28 and TRBJ2-1, with D perhaps TRBD2 (6 bases). This CDR3 region has 14 residues. V was clipped by 7 bases and J by 3 bases, with 13 bases between them. CDR1 and CDR2 (germline): MDHEN, SYDVKM.